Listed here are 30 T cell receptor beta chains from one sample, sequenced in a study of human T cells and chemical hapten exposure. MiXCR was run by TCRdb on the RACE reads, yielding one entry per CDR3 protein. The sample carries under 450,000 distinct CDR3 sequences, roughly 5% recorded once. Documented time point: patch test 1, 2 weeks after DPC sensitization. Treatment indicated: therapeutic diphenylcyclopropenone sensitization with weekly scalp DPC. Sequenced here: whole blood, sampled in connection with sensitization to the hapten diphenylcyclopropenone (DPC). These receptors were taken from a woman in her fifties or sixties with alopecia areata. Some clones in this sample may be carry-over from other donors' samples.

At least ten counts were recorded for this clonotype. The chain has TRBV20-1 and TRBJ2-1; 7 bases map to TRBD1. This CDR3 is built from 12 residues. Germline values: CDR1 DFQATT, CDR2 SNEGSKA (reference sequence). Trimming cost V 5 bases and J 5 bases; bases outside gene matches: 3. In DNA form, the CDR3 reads TGCAGTGCTTCGGGACAGCACAATGAGCAGTTCTTC. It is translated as CSASGQHNEQFF.

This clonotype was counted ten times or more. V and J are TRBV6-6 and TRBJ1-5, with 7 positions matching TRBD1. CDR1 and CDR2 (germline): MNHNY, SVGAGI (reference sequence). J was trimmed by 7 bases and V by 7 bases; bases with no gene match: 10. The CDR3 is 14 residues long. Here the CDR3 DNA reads TGTGCCAGCACTCCCCCGGGACAGCTACAGCCCCAGCATTTT. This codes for CASTPPGQLQPQHF.

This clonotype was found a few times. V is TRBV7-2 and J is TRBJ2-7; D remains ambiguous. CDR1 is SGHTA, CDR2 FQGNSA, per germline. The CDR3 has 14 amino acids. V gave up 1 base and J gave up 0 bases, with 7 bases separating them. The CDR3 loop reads CASSLVLSSYEQYF. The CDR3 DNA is TGTGCCAGCAGCTTAGTCTTGAGCTCCTACGAGCAGTACTTC.

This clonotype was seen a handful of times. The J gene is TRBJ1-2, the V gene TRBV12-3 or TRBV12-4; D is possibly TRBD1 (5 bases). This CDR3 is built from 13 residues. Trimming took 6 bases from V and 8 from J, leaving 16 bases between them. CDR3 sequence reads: CASSPTAGRGYTF. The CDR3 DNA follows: TGTGCCAGCAGCCCCACAGCAGGGCGAGGCTACACCTTC.

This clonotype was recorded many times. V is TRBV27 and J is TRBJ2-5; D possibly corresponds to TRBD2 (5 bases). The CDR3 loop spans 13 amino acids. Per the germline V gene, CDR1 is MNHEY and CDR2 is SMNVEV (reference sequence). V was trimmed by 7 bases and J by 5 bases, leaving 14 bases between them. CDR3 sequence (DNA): TGTGCCAGCATGACTTACGGGGTGGAGACCCAGTACTTC. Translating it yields CASMTYGVETQYF.

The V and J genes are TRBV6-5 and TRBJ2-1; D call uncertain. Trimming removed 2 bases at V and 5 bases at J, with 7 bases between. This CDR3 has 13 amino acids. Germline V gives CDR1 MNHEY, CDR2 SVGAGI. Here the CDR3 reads CASSYEADNEQFF. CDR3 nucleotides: TGTGCCAGCAGTTACGAGGCGGACAATGAGCAGTTCTTC.

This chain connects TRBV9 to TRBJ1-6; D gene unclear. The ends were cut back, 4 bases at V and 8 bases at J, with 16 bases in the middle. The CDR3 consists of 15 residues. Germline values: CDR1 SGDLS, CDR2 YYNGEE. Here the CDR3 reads CASSPRAAGDSPLHF. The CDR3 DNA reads TGTGCCAGCAGCCCGCGGGCCGCCGGAGATTCACCCCTCCACTTT. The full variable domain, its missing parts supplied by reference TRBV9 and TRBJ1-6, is DSGVTQTPKHLITATGQRVTLRCSPRSGDLSVYWYQQSLDQGLQFLIQYYNGEERAKGNILERFSAQQFPDLHSELNLSSLELGDSALYFCASSPRAAGDSPLHFGNGTRLTVT.

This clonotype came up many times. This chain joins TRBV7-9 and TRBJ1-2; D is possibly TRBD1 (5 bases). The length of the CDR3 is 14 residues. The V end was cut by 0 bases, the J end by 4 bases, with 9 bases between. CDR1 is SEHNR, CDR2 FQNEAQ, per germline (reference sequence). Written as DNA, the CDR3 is TGTGCCAGCAGCTTAGCTGACAGCCTCTATGGCTACACCTTC. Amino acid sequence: CASSLADSLYGYTF.

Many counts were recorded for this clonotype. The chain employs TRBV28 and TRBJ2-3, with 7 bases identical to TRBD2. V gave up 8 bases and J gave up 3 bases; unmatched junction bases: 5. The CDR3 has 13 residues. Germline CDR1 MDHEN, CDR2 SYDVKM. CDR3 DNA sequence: TGTGCCAGCGTCGGGGGGACGACAGATACGCAGTATTTT. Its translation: CASVGGTTDTQYF.

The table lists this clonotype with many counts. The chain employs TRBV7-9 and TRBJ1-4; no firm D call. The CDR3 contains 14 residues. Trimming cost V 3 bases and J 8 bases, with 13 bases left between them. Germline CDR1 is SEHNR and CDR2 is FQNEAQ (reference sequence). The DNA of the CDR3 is TGTGCCAGCAGCTTCCCCCCAGGAAGGGAAAAACTGTTTTTT. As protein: CASSFPPGREKLFF. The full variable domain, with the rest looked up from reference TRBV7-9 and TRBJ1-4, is DTGVSQNPRHKITKRGQNVTFRCDPISEHNRLYWYRQTLGQGPEFLTYFQNEAQLEKSRLLSDRFSAERPKGSFSTLEIQRTEQGDSAMYLCASSFPPGREKLFFGSGTQLSVL.

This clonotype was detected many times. The DNA for the CDR3 is TGTGCCAGCAGTGAGGGTAGCGCCACAGATACGCAGTATTTT. It yields the protein CASSEGSATDTQYF. The chain links TRBV12-3 or TRBV12-4 to TRBJ2-3; D is possibly TRBD2 (5 bases). The CDR3 has 14 residues. Trimming cost V 5 bases and J 2 bases, with 11 bases left between them.

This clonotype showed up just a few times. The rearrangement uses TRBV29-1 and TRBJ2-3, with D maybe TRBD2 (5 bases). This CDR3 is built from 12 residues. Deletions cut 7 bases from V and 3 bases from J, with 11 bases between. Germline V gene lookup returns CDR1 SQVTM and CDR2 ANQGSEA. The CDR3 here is CSAGVLTDTQYF. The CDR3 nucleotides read TGCAGCGCCGGGGTTTTGACAGATACGCAGTATTTT.

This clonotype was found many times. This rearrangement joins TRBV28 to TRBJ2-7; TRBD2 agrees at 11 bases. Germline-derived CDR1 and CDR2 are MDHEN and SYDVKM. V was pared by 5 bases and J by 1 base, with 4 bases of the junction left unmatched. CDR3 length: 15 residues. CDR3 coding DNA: TGTGCCAGCAGTCCCGGGACTAGCGGATCCTACGAGCAGTACTTC. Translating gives CASSPGTSGSYEQYF.

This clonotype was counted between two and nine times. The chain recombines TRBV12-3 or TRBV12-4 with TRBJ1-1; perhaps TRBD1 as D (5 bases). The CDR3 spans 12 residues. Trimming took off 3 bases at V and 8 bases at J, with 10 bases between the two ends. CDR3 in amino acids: CASSFRQGEAFF. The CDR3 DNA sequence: TGTGCCAGCAGTTTCAGGCAGGGAGAAGCTTTCTTT.

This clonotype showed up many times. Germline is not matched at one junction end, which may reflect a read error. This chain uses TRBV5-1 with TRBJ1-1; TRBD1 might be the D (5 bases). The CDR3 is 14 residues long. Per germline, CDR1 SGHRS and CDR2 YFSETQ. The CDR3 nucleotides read TGCGCCAGCCGCTTGCAGGGAGCGAACACTGAAGCTTTCTTT. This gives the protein CASRLQGANTEAFF.

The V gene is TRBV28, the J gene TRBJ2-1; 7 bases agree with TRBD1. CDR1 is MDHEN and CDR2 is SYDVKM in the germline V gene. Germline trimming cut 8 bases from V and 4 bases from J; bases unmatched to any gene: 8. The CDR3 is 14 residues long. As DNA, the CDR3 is TGTGCCAGCGTCGAAACAGGGGTTTACAATGAGCAGTTCTTC. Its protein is CASVETGVYNEQFF.

CDR3 in amino acids: CASSGARGRAKNIQYF. In DNA form, the CDR3 reads TGTGCCAGCAGTGGGGCGAGGGGGCGAGCCAAAAACATTCAGTACTTC. V gene TRBV12-3 or TRBV12-4 combines with J gene TRBJ2-4; 7 nucleotides line up with TRBD1. The CDR3 length is 16 residues. V dropped 5 bases and J dropped 0; count of bases not matched to a gene: 7.

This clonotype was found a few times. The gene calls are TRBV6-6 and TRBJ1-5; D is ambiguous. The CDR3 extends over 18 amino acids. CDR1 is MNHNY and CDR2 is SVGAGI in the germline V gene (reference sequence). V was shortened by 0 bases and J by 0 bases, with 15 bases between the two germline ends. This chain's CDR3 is CASSYSVRGRYSNQPQHF. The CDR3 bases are TGTGCCAGCAGTTACTCGGTCCGGGGTCGTTATAGCAATCAGCCCCAGCATTTT.

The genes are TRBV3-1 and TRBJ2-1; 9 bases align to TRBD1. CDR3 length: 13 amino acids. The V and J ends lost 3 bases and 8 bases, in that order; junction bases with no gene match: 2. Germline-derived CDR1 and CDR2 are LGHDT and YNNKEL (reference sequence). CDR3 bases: TGTGCCAGCAGCCACCGGGACAGGGATGAGCAGTTCTTC. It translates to CASSHRDRDEQFF.

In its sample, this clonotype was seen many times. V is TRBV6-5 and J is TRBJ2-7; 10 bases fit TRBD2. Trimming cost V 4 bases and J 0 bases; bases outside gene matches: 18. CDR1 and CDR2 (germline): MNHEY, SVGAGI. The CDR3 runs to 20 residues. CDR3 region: CASSFGPGRSTSGFSYEQYF. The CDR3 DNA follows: TGTGCCAGCAGTTTCGGCCCGGGACGGTCGACTAGCGGGTTCTCCTACGAGCAGTACTTC.

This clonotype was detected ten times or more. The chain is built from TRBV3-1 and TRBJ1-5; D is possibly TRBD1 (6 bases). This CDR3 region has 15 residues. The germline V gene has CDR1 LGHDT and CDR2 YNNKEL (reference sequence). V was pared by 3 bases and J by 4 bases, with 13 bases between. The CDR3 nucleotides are TGTGCCAGCAGCCATATGGGGGGCCCAAATCAGCCCCAGCATTTT. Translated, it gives CASSHMGGPNQPQHF. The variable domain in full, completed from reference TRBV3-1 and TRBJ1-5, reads DTAVSQTPKYLVTQMGNDKSIKCEQNLGHDTMYWYKQDSKKFLKIMFSYNNKELIINETVPNRFSPKSPDKAHLNLHINSLELGDSAVYFCASSHMGGPNQPQHFGDGTRLSIL.

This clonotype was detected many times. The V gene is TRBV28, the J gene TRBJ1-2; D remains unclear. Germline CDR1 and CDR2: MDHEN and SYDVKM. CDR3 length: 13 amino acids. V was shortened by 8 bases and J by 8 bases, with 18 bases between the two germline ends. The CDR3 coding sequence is TGTGCCAGCTCTAACCTCCTGGCGGGCGGCTACACCTTC. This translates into CASSNLLAGGYTF.

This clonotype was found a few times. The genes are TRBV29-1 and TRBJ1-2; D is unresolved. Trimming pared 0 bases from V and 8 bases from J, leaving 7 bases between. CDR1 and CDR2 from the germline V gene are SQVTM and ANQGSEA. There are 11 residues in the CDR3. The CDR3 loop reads CSVEDQRGYTF. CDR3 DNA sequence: TGCAGCGTTGAAGATCAAAGGGGCTACACCTTC.

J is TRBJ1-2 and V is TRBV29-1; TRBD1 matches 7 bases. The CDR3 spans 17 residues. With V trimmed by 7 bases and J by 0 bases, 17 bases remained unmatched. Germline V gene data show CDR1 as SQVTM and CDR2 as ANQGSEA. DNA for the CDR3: TGCAGCGCACTAACAGGGGCCGGAGCCATTGCTAACTATGGCTACACCTTC. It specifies CSALTGAGAIANYGYTF.

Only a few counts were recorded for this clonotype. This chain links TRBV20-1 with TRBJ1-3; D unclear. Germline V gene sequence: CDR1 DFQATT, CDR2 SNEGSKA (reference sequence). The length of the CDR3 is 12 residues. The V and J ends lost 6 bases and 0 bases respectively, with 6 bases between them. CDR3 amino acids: CSAASSGNTIYF. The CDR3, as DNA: TGCAGTGCCGCAAGCTCTGGAAACACCATATATTTT.

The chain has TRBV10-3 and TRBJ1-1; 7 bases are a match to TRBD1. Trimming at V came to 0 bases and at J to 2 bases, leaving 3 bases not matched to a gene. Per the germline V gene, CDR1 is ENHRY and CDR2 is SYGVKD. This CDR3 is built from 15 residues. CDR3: CAISESRGGNTEAFF. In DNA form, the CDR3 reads TGTGCCATCAGTGAGTCGAGAGGGGGCAACACTGAAGCTTTCTTT.

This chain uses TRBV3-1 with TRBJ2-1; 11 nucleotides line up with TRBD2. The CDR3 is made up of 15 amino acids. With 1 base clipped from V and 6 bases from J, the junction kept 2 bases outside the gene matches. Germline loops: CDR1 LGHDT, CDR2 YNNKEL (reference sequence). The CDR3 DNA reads TGTGCCAGCAGCCAAGCTAGCGGGGGGATCAATGAGCAGTTCTTC. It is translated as CASSQASGGINEQFF.

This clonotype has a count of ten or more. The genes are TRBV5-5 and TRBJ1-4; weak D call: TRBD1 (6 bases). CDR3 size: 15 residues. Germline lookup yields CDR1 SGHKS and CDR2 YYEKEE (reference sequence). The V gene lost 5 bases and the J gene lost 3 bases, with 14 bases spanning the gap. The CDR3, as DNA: TGTGCCAGCAGTCCAGTCCCAGGGGCTAATGAAAAACTGTTTTTT. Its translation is CASSPVPGANEKLFF.

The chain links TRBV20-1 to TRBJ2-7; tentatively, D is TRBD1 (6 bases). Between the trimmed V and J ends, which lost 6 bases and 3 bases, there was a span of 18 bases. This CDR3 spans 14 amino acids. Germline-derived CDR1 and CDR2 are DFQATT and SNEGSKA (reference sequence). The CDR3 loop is CSARSGTSFYEQYF. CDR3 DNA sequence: TGCAGTGCCCGATCCGGGACAAGCTTCTACGAGCAGTACTTC.

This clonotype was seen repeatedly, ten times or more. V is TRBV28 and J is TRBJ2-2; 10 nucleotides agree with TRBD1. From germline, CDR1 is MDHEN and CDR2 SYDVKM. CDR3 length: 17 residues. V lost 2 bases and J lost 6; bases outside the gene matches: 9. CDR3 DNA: TGTGCCAGCAGTTTACCCCGGACAGGGGGAAAAGCCGGGGAGCTGTTTTTT. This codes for CASSLPRTGGKAGELFF.